What follows are 17 T cell receptor beta chains derived from one specimen sequenced in a study of OX40 agonist ivuxolimab in advanced cancers. The repertoire was sequenced with immunoSEQ multiplex PCR; TCRdb's copy has only in-frame clones and lacks some. The sample has tens of thousands of clones, about 81% seen once. The specimen comprised CD4+ or CD8+ T cells sorted from blood, sampled in a trial of the OX40 agonist ivuxolimab. The receptors originated from an adult with an advanced solid tumor such as melanoma, head and neck, liver or kidney cancer.

The rearrangement links TRBV9 to TRBJ2-5, with D possibly matching TRBD2 (6 bases). The CDR3 length is 16 residues. Germline CDR1 reads SGDLS; CDR2 reads YYNGEE. Trimming shortened V by 4 bases and J by 1 base, and 17 bases separated the two germline ends. The DNA for the CDR3 is TGTGCCAGCAGCTGGGGTGCTGCGGGGACCCAAGAGACCCAGTACTTC. Its translation: CASSWGAAGTQETQYF. The full variable domain, in which reference TRBV9 and TRBJ2-5 provide the parts outside the CDR3, is DSGVTQTPKHLITATGQRVTLRCSPRSGDLSVYWYQQSLDQGLQFLIQYYNGEERAKGNILERFSAQQFPDLHSELNLSSLELGDSALYFCASSWGAAGTQETQYFGPGTRLLVL.

The chain joins TRBV19 to TRBJ1-1, with 8 bases matching TRBD1. CDR1 is LNHDA, CDR2 SQIVND, per germline (reference sequence). V lost 8 bases and J lost 1; bases outside the gene matches: 3. This CDR3 contains 13 residues. As DNA, the CDR3 is TGTGCCAGTGGACAGGGAACGAACACTGAAGCTTTCTTT. Translated: CASGQGTNTEAFF.

This sequence joins TRBV7-9 and TRBJ1-5; D is perhaps TRBD1 (5 bases). The CDR3 extends over 14 amino acids. V was cut by 5 bases and J by 5 bases, with 13 bases left in between. Per germline, CDR1 SEHNR and CDR2 FQNEAQ (reference sequence). CDR3: CASSPSGDDQPQHF. The CDR3 nucleotides read TGTGCCAGCAGCCCCTCGGGGGATGATCAGCCCCAGCATTTT.

The rearrangement uses TRBV6-6 and TRBJ1-5; D is undetermined. Germline values: CDR1 MNHNY, CDR2 SVGAGI (reference sequence). V was clipped by 6 bases and J by 7 bases, with 10 bases between them. The CDR3 totals 12 residues. The CDR3 DNA reads as TGTGCCAGCAGCACGACAAACCAGCCCCAGCATTTT. This translates into CASSTTNQPQHF.

V gene TRBV19 combines with J gene TRBJ2-7, with 8 bases lining up with TRBD2. CDR1 is LNHDA and CDR2 is SQIVND in the germline V gene (reference sequence). The junction had 12 bases not matched to a gene; V was cut back by 7 bases and J by 7 bases. This CDR3 contains 14 residues. The CDR3 loop reads CASNPSTAGGEQYF. Here the CDR3 DNA reads TGTGCCAGTAACCCTTCTACCGCGGGGGGAGAGCAGTACTTC.

In nucleotides, the CDR3 is TGTGCCAGTACCAAAGCCCCTCTAGCCGGGAGTGGAAACAATGAGCAGTTCTTC. Translation gives CASTKAPLAGSGNNEQFF. J is TRBJ2-1 and V is TRBV19; possibly TRBD2 for D (6 bases). There are 18 residues in the CDR3. V lost 7 bases and J lost 5, with 27 bases in between. CDR1 is LNHDA, CDR2 SQIVND, per germline (reference sequence). Full variable domain (rest looked up from reference TRBV19 and TRBJ2-1): DGGITQSPKYLFRKEGQNVTLSCEQNLNHDAMYWYRQDPGQGLRLIYYSQIVNDFQKGDIAEGYSVSREKKESFPLTVTSAQKNPTAFYLCASTKAPLAGSGNNEQFFGPGTRLTVL.

The chain links TRBV30 to TRBJ2-7; 11 bases align to TRBD2. With 7 bases clipped from V and 2 bases from J, the junction kept 4 bases outside the gene matches. This CDR3 region has 13 residues. Looked up from germline, CDR1 is GTSNPN and CDR2 is SVGIG (reference sequence). The CDR3 loop is CAFGTSGPYEQYF. The DNA for the CDR3 is TGTGCCTTTGGGACTAGCGGACCCTACGAGCAGTACTTC.

This clone was detected only once. The chain employs TRBV18 and TRBJ2-7; possible D gene TRBD2, 5 bases. This CDR3 region has 14 residues. Germline lookup yields CDR1 KGHSH and CDR2 LQKENI. V was cut by 3 bases and J by 4 bases, with 13 bases left in between. CDR3 residues: CASSPVTGTYEQYF. The CDR3 DNA sequence: TGTGCCAGCTCACCTGTGACGGGAACTTACGAGCAGTACTTC.

The V gene is TRBV7-9, the J gene TRBJ2-7; 8 nucleotides line up with TRBD1. Unmatched junction bases numbered 8, after V lost 0 bases and J lost 4 bases. Germline assignment: CDR1 SEHNR and CDR2 FQNEAQ (reference sequence). CDR3 length equals 16 residues. This chain's CDR3 is CASSLAVVTGVYEQYF. The CDR3 DNA follows: TGTGCCAGCAGCTTAGCGGTAGTGACAGGGGTATACGAGCAGTACTTC. The variable domain in full, completed from reference TRBV7-9 and TRBJ2-7, reads DTGVSQNPRHKITKRGQNVTFRCDPISEHNRLYWYRQTLGQGPEFLTYFQNEAQLEKSRLLSDRFSAERPKGSFSTLEIQRTEQGDSAMYLCASSLAVVTGVYEQYFGPGTRLTVT.

The chain employs TRBV5-1 and TRBJ2-1; 8 nucleotides agree with TRBD2. This CDR3 is 16 amino acids long. Unmatched junction bases numbered 15, after V lost 5 bases and J lost 8 bases. Looked up from germline, CDR1 is SGHRS and CDR2 is YFSETQ. The CDR3 DNA reads as TGCGCCAGCAGTTTTAGCGTTCGGGAGGGCGGGGATGAGCAGTTCTTC. Translating it yields CASSFSVREGGDEQFF.

In the case of this clone: Within the sample, other DNA sequences also encode this same CDR3. The chain couples TRBV15 to TRBJ1-2, with D unclear. The germline V gene has CDR1 LNHNV and CDR2 YYDKDF (reference sequence). The CDR3 contains 14 residues. The germline V and J ends were trimmed by 0 bases and 6 bases, with 11 bases remaining between them. For the CDR3, the DNA is TGTGCCACCAGCAGAGATCGAACATTAGATGGCTACACCTTC. Its protein product is CATSRDRTLDGYTF.

The chain uses TRBV2 and TRBJ1-3; D is undetermined. Trimming removed 1 base at V and 0 bases at J, with 13 bases between. The CDR3 spans 17 residues. Germline V lookup: CDR1 SNHLY, CDR2 FYNNEI. Here the CDR3 DNA reads TGTGCCAGCAGTGAAGGGGCAGGACCGTCCTCTGGAAACACCATATATTTT. Translation: CASSEGAGPSSGNTIYF.

This chain uses TRBV14 with TRBJ2-1, with D hard to call. The V and J ends lost 4 bases and 4 bases respectively, with 2 bases between them. The CDR3 has 11 amino acids. Germline V gives CDR1 SGHDN, CDR2 FVKESK. The CDR3 DNA is TGTGCCAGCAGCCGTTACAATGAGCAGTTCTTC. This encodes CASSRYNEQFF. The variable domain in full, with the rest retrieved from reference TRBV14 and TRBJ2-1, is EAGVTQFPSHSVIEKGQTVTLRCDPISGHDNLYWYRRVMGKEIKFLLHFVKESKQDESGMPNNRFLAERTGGTYSTLKVQPAELEDSGVYFCASSRYNEQFFGPGTRLTVL.

This chain uses TRBV5-8 with TRBJ2-1; 7 bases align to TRBD1. CDR1 is SGHTS, CDR2 YDEGEE, per germline. The length of the CDR3 is 14 residues. J gave up 4 bases and V 4 bases, and 5 bases lay outside the gene matches. The CDR3 bases are TGTGCCAGCAGCCCAAAGACAGGGTACAATGAGCAGTTCTTC. It specifies CASSPKTGYNEQFF.

The chain recombines TRBV19 with TRBJ1-1; possible D gene TRBD1, 5 bases. Germline V gene data show CDR1 as LNHDA and CDR2 as SQIVND (reference sequence). V lost 4 bases, J lost 8 bases, and 20 bases lay in between. CDR3 length: 15 amino acids. CDR3 in amino acids: CASSNYIFSGSEAFF. Here the CDR3 DNA reads TGTGCCAGTAGTAATTACATCTTTTCAGGGTCCGAAGCTTTCTTT. Full variable domain (rest looked up from reference TRBV19 and TRBJ1-1): DGGITQSPKYLFRKEGQNVTLSCEQNLNHDAMYWYRQDPGQGLRLIYYSQIVNDFQKGDIAEGYSVSREKKESFPLTVTSAQKNPTAFYLCASSNYIFSGSEAFFGQGTRLTVV.

The V gene is TRBV7-9, the J gene TRBJ2-5, with D perhaps being TRBD1 or TRBD2 (6 bases each). V lost 5 bases and J lost 5, with 21 bases in between. This CDR3 contains 16 residues. CDR1 and CDR2 (germline): SEHNR, FQNEAQ (reference sequence). The DNA for the CDR3 is TGTGCCAGCAGCCCCCCTGGGGGCGGGAACGGGGAGACCCAGTACTTC. Its protein product is CASSPPGGGNGETQYF.

The chain employs TRBV28 and TRBJ1-1; TRBD1 matches at 9 bases. This CDR3 spans 12 amino acids. V lost 8 bases and J lost 5; bases outside the gene matches: 3. The germline CDR1 and CDR2 sequences are MDHEN and SYDVKM. In DNA form, the CDR3 reads TGTGCCAGCCACGGACAGGGGACTGAAGCTTTCTTT. Encoded protein: CASHGQGTEAFF. Based on the CDR3 plus reference TRBV28 and TRBJ1-1, the full variable domain is DVKVTQSSRYLVKRTGEKVFLECVQDMDHENMFWYRQDPGLGLRLIYFSYDVKMKEKGDIPEGYSVSREKKERFSLILESASTNQTSMYLCASHGQGTEAFFGQGTRLTVV.